This entry lists 15 T cell receptor beta chains sequenced from one sample in a study of T cell responses to AZD1222 COVID-19 vaccine. Profiled with immunoSEQ multiplex PCR; TCRdb holds only in-frame clones, not every one. Among around 100,000 clones, over 70% were seen once, and the ten largest hold approximately 22%. The starting material was peripheral blood, obtained on day 0 of AZD1222 vaccination. The source of these receptors is an adult in good health.

The chain couples TRBV6-5 to TRBJ1-5; 9 bases line up with TRBD1. V trimming: 6 bases; J trimming: 4 bases; junction bases outside the gene matches: 7. CDR1 MNHEY and CDR2 SVGAGI come from the germline V gene. The CDR3 runs to 15 residues. The CDR3 reads CASRRPGQGNQPQHF. The CDR3 coding sequence is TGTGCCAGCAGGCGACCGGGACAGGGTAATCAGCCCCAGCATTTT.

The J gene is TRBJ2-1, the V gene TRBV18, with D perhaps assigned TRBD1 or TRBD2 (5 bases each). In germline, CDR1 is KGHSH, CDR2 LQKENI. The CDR3 is 13 amino acids. The V end was cut by 3 bases, the J end by 5 bases, with 8 bases between. The CDR3 sequence is CASSPPGHNEQFF. CDR3 nucleotide sequence: TGTGCCAGCTCACCCCCGGGACACAATGAGCAGTTCTTC.

The chain uses TRBV5-4 and TRBJ2-3; 7 bases are a match to TRBD1. V lost 3 bases, J lost 0 bases, and 7 bases stayed unmatched. Germline lookup yields CDR1 SGHNT and CDR2 YYREEE (reference sequence). This CDR3 is 16 amino acids long. The CDR3 DNA reads TGTGCCAGCAGCTACGAACCGGGACAGAGCACAGATACGCAGTATTTT. Its translation is CASSYEPGQSTDTQYF.

The V gene is TRBV5-1, the J gene TRBJ2-3; the D is unclear. Germline CDR1 reads SGHRS; CDR2 reads YFSETQ. The CDR3 contains 14 residues. V lost 4 bases and J 3 bases, leaving 12 bases between the germline ends. Here the CDR3 reads CASSDFLQTDTQYF. Written as DNA, the CDR3 is TGCGCCAGCAGCGACTTCTTACAGACAGATACGCAGTATTTT.

This clone was seen repeatedly, ten times or more. No DNA is shown, since the ends of the CDR3 on it are uncertain; the CDR3 is the one TCRdb lists. This chain connects TRBV2 to TRBJ1-2. The CDR3 is 13 residues long, ends included. In germline, CDR1 is SNHLY, CDR2 FYNNEI. This CDR3 is CASSFGAGYGYTF.

The chain is built from TRBV6-6 and TRBJ2-1; TRBD2 matches at 10 bases. V lost 5 bases to trimming and J lost 4 bases; unmatched junction nucleotides: 14. CDR3 size: 18 residues. CDR1 and CDR2 (germline): MNHNY, SVGAGI (reference sequence). CDR3 sequence (DNA): TGTGCCAGCAGTCCACACGAAATAGGACTAGCGGCGTACAATGAGCAGTTCTTC. As protein: CASSPHEIGLAAYNEQFF.

The chain joins TRBV3-1 (or the pseudogene TRBV3-2) to TRBJ2-1; D perhaps matches TRBD1 (6 bases). There are 11 residues in the CDR3. V gave up 6 bases and J gave up 15 bases, with 15 bases separating them. Germline CDR1 LGHDT, CDR2 YNNKEL (reference sequence). The CDR3 nucleotides are TGTGCCAGCAGTTACACAGGGAAGTTGTTCTTC. It translates to CASSYTGKLFF.

V usage is TRBV3-1 (or the pseudogene TRBV3-2) and J usage is TRBJ2-2, with a weak D call TRBD2 (6 bases). The ends were cut back, 1 base at V and 2 bases at J, with 8 bases in the middle. The CDR3 loop spans 15 amino acids. CDR1 LGHDT and CDR2 YNNKEL come from the germline V gene (reference sequence). CDR3 coding DNA: TGTGCCAGCAGCCAAGCGGGACTCAACACCGGGGAGCTGTTTTTT. Translated, it gives CASSQAGLNTGELFF.

This sequence joins TRBV11-2 and TRBJ2-7; 10 bases map to TRBD1. The CDR3 has 15 residues. Germline trimming cut 1 base from V and 7 bases from J; bases unmatched to any gene: 7. CDR1 and CDR2 from the germline V gene are SGHAT and FQNNGV. The CDR3 spells CASSLVGTGVWEQYF. The CDR3 region has the DNA TGTGCCAGCAGCTTAGTGGGGACAGGGGTGTGGGAGCAGTACTTC.

The genes are TRBV28 and TRBJ2-7; a weak D match, TRBD2 (6 bases). This CDR3 is 15 amino acids long. Trimming took off 4 bases at V and 5 bases at J, with 18 bases between the two ends. Germline assignment: CDR1 MDHEN and CDR2 SYDVKM. The CDR3 DNA sequence: TGTGCCAGCAGTTCGGAGGGTCCCCAGGTGAACGAGCAGTACTTC. It is translated as CASSSEGPQVNEQYF.

The chain joins TRBV18 to TRBJ2-7, with D maybe TRBD2 (6 bases). Germline V gene data show CDR1 as KGHSH and CDR2 as LQKENI. V was pared by 4 bases and J by 0 bases, with 13 bases between. This CDR3 contains 15 residues. The CDR3 nucleotides are TGTGCCAGCTCACGTGGCGGGATGAACTCCTACGAGCAGTACTTC. It translates to CASSRGGMNSYEQYF.

The genes are TRBV3-1 (or the pseudogene TRBV3-2) and TRBJ1-3; maybe TRBD1 (5 bases). Germline loops: CDR1 LGHDT, CDR2 YNNKEL (reference sequence). This CDR3 has 15 residues. Trimming pared 6 bases from V and 3 bases from J, leaving 15 bases between. This chain's CDR3 is CASSTDGGVGNTIYF. The CDR3 bases are TGTGCCAGCAGTACCGACGGGGGGGTTGGAAACACCATATATTTT.

This clone appeared a single time. The rearrangement links TRBV7-2 to TRBJ2-2; D is possibly TRBD1 (6 bases). V lost 0 bases to trimming and J lost 7 bases, with 12 bases between them. Per the germline V gene, CDR1 is SGHTA and CDR2 is FQGNSA. The CDR3 has 15 amino acids. CDR3: CASSLAGQGIGELFF. CDR3 DNA sequence: TGTGCCAGCAGCTTAGCGGGGCAGGGGATCGGGGAGCTGTTTTTT.

The chain combines TRBV30 with TRBJ2-5, with D possibly TRBD2 on 6 matching bases. The CDR3 length is 15 residues. Germline CDR1 reads GTSNPN; CDR2 reads SVGIG (reference sequence). Trimming stripped 3 bases from V and 7 bases from J, with 21 bases between. The DNA of the CDR3 is TGTGCCTGGAGCCCTCGGGGGTCTGGATTCGGGACCCAGTACTTC. This codes for CAWSPRGSGFGTQYF. The variable domain in full, completed from reference TRBV30 and TRBJ2-5, reads SQTIHQWPATLVQPVGSPLSLECTVEGTSNPNLYWYRQAAGRGLQLLFYSVGIGQISSEVPQNLSASRPQDRQFILSSKKLLLSDSGFYLCAWSPRGSGFGTQYFGPGTRLLVL.

A single count supports this clone. Written as DNA, the CDR3 is TGTGCCAGCAGCTTGCCAGGGGGAGACTATGGCTACACCTTC. Its translation is CASSLPGGDYGYTF. The chain couples TRBV5-4 to TRBJ1-2; TRBD1 agrees at 7 bases. J was trimmed by 3 bases and V by 1 base; bases with no gene match: 3. Germline values: CDR1 SGHNT, CDR2 YYREEE (reference sequence). The CDR3 consists of 14 residues.